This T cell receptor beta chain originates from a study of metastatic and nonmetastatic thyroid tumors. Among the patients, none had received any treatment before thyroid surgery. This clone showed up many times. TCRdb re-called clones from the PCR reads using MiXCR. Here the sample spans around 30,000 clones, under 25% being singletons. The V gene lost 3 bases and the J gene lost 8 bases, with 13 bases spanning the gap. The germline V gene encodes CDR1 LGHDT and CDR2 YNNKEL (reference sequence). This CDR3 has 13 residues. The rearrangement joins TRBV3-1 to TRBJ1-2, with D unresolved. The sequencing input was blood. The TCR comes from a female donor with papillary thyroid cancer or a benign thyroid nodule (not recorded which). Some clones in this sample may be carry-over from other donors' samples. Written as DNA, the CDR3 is TGTGCCAGCAGCCACCGGATTGATAGGGGCTACACCTTC. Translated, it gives CASSHRIDRGYTF.